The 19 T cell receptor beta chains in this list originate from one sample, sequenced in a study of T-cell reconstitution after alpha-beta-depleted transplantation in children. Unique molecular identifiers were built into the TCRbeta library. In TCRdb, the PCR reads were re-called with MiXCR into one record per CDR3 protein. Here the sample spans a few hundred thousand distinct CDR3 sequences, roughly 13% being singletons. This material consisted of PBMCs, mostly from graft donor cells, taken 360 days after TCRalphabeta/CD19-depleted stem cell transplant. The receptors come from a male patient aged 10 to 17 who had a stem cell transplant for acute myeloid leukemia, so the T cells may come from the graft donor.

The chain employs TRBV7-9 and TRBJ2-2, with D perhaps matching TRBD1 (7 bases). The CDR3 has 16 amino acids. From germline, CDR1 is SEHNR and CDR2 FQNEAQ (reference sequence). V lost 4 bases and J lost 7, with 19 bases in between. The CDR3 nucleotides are TGTGCCAGCAGCTCCATGGTCGACAGGGAGGACGGGGAGCTGTTTTTT. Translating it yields CASSSMVDREDGELFF.

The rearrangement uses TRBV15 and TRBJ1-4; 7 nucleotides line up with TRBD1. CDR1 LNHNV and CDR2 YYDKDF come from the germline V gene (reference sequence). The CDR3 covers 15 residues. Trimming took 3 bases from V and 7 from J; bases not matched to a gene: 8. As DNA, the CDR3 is TGTGCCACCAGCAGGGAACAGGGGTTGGGTGAAAAACTGTTTTTT. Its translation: CATSREQGLGEKLFF.

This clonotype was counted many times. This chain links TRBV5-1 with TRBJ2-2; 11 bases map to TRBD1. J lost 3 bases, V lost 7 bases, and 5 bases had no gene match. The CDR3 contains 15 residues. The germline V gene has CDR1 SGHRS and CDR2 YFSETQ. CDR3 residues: CASGGQGAYTGELFF. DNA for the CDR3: TGCGCCAGCGGCGGACAGGGGGCATACACCGGGGAGCTGTTTTTT. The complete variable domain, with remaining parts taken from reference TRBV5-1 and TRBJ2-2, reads KAGVTQTPRYLIKTRGQQVTLSCSPISGHRSVSWYQQTPGQGLQFLFEYFSETQRNKGNFPGRFSGRQFSNSRSEMNVSTLELGDSALYLCASGGQGAYTGELFFGEGSRLTVL.

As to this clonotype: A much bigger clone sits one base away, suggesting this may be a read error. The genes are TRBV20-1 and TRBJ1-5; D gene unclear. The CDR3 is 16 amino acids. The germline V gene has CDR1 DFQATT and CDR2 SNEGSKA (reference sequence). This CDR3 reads CCASYIPNWGNQPQHF. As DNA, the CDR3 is TGCTGTGCTAGTTACATACCCAATTGGGGCAATCAGCCCCAGCATTTT.

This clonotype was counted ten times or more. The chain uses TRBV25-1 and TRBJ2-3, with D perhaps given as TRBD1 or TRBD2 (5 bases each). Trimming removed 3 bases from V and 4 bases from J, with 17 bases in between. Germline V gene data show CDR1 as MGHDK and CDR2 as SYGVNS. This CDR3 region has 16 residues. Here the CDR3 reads CASSESVMWGPDTQYF. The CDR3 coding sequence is TGTGCCAGCAGTGAGAGTGTCATGTGGGGACCAGATACGCAGTATTTT.

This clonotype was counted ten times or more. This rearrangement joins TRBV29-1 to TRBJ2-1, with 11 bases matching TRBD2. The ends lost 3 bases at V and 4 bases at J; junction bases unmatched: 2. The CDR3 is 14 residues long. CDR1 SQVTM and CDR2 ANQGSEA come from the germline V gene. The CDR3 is CSVEGLADYNEQFF. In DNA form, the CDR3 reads TGCAGCGTTGAGGGACTAGCGGATTACAATGAGCAGTTCTTC.

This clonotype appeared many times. CDR3 sequence (DNA): TGCAGCGTATGGGACTCGAGCTCCTACGAGCAGTACTTC. Its protein product is CSVWDSSSYEQYF. The V and J genes are TRBV29-1 and TRBJ2-7, with a tentative D call TRBD2 (6 bases). Germline values: CDR1 SQVTM, CDR2 ANQGSEA. This CDR3 is 13 amino acids long. The V end lost 6 bases, the J end lost 0 bases, and 12 bases lay between the germline ends.

The CDR3 bases are TGTGCCTGGAGTCTCCTACCCTCGGGGCAGTATTTT. Translating gives CAWSLLPSGQYF. The chain uses TRBV30 and TRBJ2-3; D uncertain. This CDR3 contains 12 residues. Germline V lookup: CDR1 GTSNPN, CDR2 SVGIG (reference sequence). The ends were cut back, 2 bases at V and 11 bases at J, with 14 bases in the middle.

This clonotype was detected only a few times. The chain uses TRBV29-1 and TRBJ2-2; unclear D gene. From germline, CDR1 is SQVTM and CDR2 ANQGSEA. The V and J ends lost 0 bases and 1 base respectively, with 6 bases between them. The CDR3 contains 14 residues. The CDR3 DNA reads TGCAGCGTTGAAGATCTGGTGAACACCGGGGAGCTGTTTTTT. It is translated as CSVEDLVNTGELFF.

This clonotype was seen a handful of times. CDR3: CASSLRTGEGKTQYF. The CDR3 DNA is TGCGCCAGCAGCTTAAGGACAGGGGAGGGAAAGACCCAGTACTTC. The rearrangement joins TRBV5-1 to TRBJ2-5; 9 nucleotides align to TRBD1. The trim removed 2 bases at V and 6 bases at J, leaving 8 bases unmatched. Germline loops: CDR1 SGHRS, CDR2 YFSETQ. The CDR3 is 15 residues long.

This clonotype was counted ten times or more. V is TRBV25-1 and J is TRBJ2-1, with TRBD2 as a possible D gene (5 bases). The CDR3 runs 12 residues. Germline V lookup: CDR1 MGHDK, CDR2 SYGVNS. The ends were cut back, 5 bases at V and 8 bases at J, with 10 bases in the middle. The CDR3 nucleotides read TGTGCCAGCAGTACTAGTCCCGATGAGCAGTTCTTC. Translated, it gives CASSTSPDEQFF.

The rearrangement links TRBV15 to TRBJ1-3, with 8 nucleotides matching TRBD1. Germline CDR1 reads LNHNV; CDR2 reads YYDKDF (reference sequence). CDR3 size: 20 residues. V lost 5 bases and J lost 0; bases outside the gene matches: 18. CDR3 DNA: TGTGCCACCAGCGCTCAGCCCCGGGACAGGAAGACGAGCTCTGGAAACACCATATATTTT. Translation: CATSAQPRDRKTSSGNTIYF.

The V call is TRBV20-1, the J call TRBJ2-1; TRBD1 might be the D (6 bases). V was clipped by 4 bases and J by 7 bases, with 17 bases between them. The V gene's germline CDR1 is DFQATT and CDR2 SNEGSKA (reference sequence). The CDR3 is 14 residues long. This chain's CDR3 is CSATGDRTPNEQFF. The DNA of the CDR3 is TGCAGTGCTACCGGAGACAGGACCCCGAATGAGCAGTTCTTC.

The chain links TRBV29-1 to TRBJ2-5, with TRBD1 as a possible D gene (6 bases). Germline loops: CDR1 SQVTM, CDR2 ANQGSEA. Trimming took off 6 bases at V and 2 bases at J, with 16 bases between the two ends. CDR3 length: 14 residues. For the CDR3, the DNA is TGCAGCGTGGGGGCAGGGGTAGGGCAAGAGACCCAGTACTTC. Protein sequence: CSVGAGVGQETQYF.

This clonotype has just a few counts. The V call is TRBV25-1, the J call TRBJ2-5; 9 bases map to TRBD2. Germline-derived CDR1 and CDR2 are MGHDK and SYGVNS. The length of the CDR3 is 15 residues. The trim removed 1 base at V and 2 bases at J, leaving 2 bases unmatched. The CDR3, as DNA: TGTGCCAGCAGTGAATCTGGACTAGCGCAAGAGACCCAGTACTTC. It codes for CASSESGLAQETQYF.

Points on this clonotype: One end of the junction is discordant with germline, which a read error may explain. The CDR3 protein is CASSPGTGKNHPQHF. As DNA, the CDR3 is TGCGCCAGCAGCCCCGGGACAGGGAAAAATCATCCCCAGCATTTT. The chain links TRBV5-1 to TRBJ1-5; TRBD1 aligns across 9 bases. CDR1 and CDR2 from the germline V gene are SGHRS and YFSETQ. The CDR3 totals 15 residues.

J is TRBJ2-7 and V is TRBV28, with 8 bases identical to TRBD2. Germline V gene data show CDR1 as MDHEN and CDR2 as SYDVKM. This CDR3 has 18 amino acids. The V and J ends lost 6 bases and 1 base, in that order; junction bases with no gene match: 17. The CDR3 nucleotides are TGTGCCAGCAGCCCCGGGGTAGCGGGAAACATAGGGTCCTACGAGCAGTACTTC. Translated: CASSPGVAGNIGSYEQYF. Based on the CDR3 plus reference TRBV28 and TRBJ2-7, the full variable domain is DVKVTQSSRYLVKRTGEKVFLECVQDMDHENMFWYRQDPGLGLRLIYFSYDVKMKEKGDIPEGYSVSREKKERFSLILESASTNQTSMYLCASSPGVAGNIGSYEQYFGPGTRLTVT.

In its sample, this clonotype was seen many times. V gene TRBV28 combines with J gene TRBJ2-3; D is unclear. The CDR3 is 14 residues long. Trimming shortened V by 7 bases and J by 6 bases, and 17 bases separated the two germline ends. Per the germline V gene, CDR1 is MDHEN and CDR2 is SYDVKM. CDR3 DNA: TGTGCCAGCATCCCCCTTCAGCCTGGGGATACGCAGTATTTT. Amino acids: CASIPLQPGDTQYF.

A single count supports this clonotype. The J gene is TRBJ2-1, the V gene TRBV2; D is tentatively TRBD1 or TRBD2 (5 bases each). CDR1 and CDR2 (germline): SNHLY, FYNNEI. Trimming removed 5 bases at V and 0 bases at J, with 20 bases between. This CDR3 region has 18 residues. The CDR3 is CASSWRSGGASSYNEQFF. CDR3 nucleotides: TGTGCCAGCAGTTGGAGGTCCGGTGGGGCGAGCTCCTACAATGAGCAGTTCTTC.